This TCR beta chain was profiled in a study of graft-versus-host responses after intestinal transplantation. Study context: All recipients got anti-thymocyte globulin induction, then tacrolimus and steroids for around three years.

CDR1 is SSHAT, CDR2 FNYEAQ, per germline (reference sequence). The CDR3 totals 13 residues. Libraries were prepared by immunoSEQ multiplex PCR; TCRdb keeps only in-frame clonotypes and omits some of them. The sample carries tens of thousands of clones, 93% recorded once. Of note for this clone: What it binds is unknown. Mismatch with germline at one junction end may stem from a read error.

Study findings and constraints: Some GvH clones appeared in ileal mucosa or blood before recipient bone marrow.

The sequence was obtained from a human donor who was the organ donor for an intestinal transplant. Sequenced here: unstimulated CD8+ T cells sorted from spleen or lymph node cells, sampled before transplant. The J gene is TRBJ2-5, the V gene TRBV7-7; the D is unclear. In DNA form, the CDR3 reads TGTGCTAGCAGCTTATGGATTCAAGAGACCCAGTACTTC. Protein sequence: CASSLWIQETQYF.